The next 13 T cell receptor beta chains were all read from a single sample in a study of blood T cell repertoires in COVID-19. Sequencing was performed with immunoSEQ multiplex PCR; in TCRdb, only in-frame clones are kept and a portion is missing. The sample has around 300,000 clones, 90% seen once; the top ten hold under 3.5%. Input material: peripheral blood. The source is a woman in her thirties with COVID-19, enrolled during active disease.

This rearrangement joins TRBV6-5 to TRBJ2-1, with TRBD2 matching 9 bases. CDR1 is MNHEY, CDR2 SVGAGI, per germline. The CDR3 totals 14 residues. V lost 6 bases and J lost 8; bases outside the gene matches: 8. CDR3 amino acids: CASRLAGVGYEQFF. DNA of the CDR3: TGTGCCAGCAGGTTAGCGGGAGTAGGCTATGAGCAGTTCTTC.

The CDR3: CASSFLTGGSYTF. The CDR3, as DNA: TGTGCCAGCAGTTTCCTTACGGGGGGGAGCTACACCTTC. The chain combines TRBV12-3 or TRBV12-4 with TRBJ1-2; D possibly corresponds to TRBD1 (5 bases). Trimming shortened V by 3 bases and J by 9 bases, and 14 bases separated the two germline ends. The CDR3 runs 13 residues.

This chain connects TRBV4-2 to TRBJ1-1; perhaps TRBD1 as D (6 bases). The CDR3 extends over 19 amino acids. Germline V CDR1 and CDR2: LGHNA, YNFKEQ. V was pared by 0 bases and J by 5 bases, with 25 bases between. CDR3: CASSQDLSGGASSRTEAFF. The CDR3, as DNA: TGTGCCAGCAGCCAAGATCTAAGCGGGGGCGCATCGAGTAGGACTGAAGCTTTCTTT.

The chain joins TRBV3-1 (or the pseudogene TRBV3-2) to TRBJ2-1, with a weak D call TRBD2 (6 bases). Trimming removed 2 bases from V and 1 base from J, with 15 bases in between. This CDR3 is 17 amino acids long. Germline CDR1 reads LGHDT; CDR2 reads YNNKEL (reference sequence). CDR3 protein: CASSQIPLASSYNEQFF. CDR3 nucleotide sequence: TGTGCCAGCAGCCAAATCCCGCTAGCGAGTTCCTACAATGAGCAGTTCTTC.

This sequence joins TRBV7-8 and TRBJ2-3; no clear D gene. The CDR3 runs to 14 residues. Germline lookup yields CDR1 SGHVS and CDR2 FQNEAQ. With 6 bases removed from V and 0 bases from J, the gap between germline ends came to 10 bases. In DNA form, the CDR3 reads TGTGCCAGCAGACCAGACAAAAGCACAGATACGCAGTATTTT. Protein sequence: CASRPDKSTDTQYF. The full variable domain, rest sourced from reference TRBV7-8 and TRBJ2-3, is GAGVSQSPRYKVAKRGQDVALRCDPISGHVSLFWYQQALGQGPEFLTYFQNEAQLDKSGLPSDRFFAERPEGSVSTLKIQRTQQEDSAVYLCASRPDKSTDTQYFGPGTRLTVL.

A single count supports this clone. The V gene is TRBV3-1 (or the pseudogene TRBV3-2), the J gene TRBJ2-1; the D gene is possibly TRBD1 (8 bases). The V gene's germline CDR1 is LGHDT and CDR2 YNNKEL (reference sequence). The V and J ends lost 5 bases and 7 bases respectively, with 18 bases between them. The CDR3 contains 15 residues. The CDR3 nucleotides read TGTGCCAGCAGCACTGACAGGGGAGCGGGGAATGAGCAGTTCTTC. It yields the protein CASSTDRGAGNEQFF.

This sequence joins TRBV9 and TRBJ2-7; TRBD1 matches 7 bases. The CDR3 length is 17 residues. CDR1 SGDLS and CDR2 YYNGEE come from the germline V gene. V gave up 0 bases and J gave up 0 bases; unmatched junction bases: 9. The chain's CDR3 is CASSVAPVGTASYEQYF. Here the CDR3 DNA reads TGTGCCAGCAGCGTAGCGCCGGTGGGGACAGCCTCCTACGAGCAGTACTTC.

The rearrangement uses TRBV6-5 and TRBJ2-7, with D unclear. The CDR3 sequence is 12 residues long. Trimming left V 5 bases short and J 3 bases short, with 8 bases between. CDR1 and CDR2 from the germline V gene are MNHEY and SVGAGI. The CDR3 loop is CASSQNSYEQYF. The CDR3 region has the DNA TGTGCCAGCAGTCAAAACAGCTACGAGCAGTACTTC.

The chain uses TRBV6-5 and TRBJ1-2; TRBD1 might be the D (5 bases). The V gene's germline CDR1 is MNHEY and CDR2 SVGAGI. V was trimmed by 0 bases and J by 0 bases, leaving 8 bases between them. The CDR3 totals 15 residues. The CDR3 DNA reads TGTGCCAGCAGTTACTCGTTACAGGCTAACTATGGCTACACCTTC. Protein sequence: CASSYSLQANYGYTF.

V and J are TRBV12-3 or TRBV12-4 and TRBJ2-7, with D perhaps TRBD2 (5 bases). Trimming removed 5 bases at V and 3 bases at J, with 8 bases between. CDR3 length: 12 residues. The CDR3 loop reads CASSPGIYEQYF. The CDR3 bases are TGTGCCAGCAGTCCGGGGATCTACGAGCAGTACTTC.

This sequence joins TRBV4-2 and TRBJ2-5; maybe TRBD2 (5 bases). The CDR3 contains 16 residues. Germline loops: CDR1 LGHNA, CDR2 YNFKEQ. V lost 2 bases and J 4 bases, leaving 17 bases between the germline ends. DNA of the CDR3: TGTGCCAGCAGCCAATCCCCCCCGAGGGAAGGAGAGACCCAGTACTTC. Translated: CASSQSPPREGETQYF.

The chain is built from TRBV11-3 and TRBJ2-1, with D uncertain. V lost 1 base to trimming and J lost 8 bases, with 9 bases between them. CDR3 length equals 13 residues. Germline assignment: CDR1 SGHNT and CDR2 YENEEA. CDR3 nucleotide sequence: TGTGCCAGCAGCTTAGGTCTAGACCATGAGCAGTTCTTC. Protein product: CASSLGLDHEQFF.

The chain links TRBV6-1 to TRBJ2-7; tentatively, D is TRBD2 (6 bases). The CDR3 has 17 residues. The V and J ends lost 0 bases and 3 bases respectively, with 18 bases between them. The germline CDR1 and CDR2 sequences are MNHNS and SASEGT. CDR3 region: CASSEAVDYGSVYEQYF. CDR3 in DNA: TGTGCCAGCAGTGAAGCGGTGGACTACGGCTCCGTCTACGAGCAGTACTTC.